Following are 18 T cell receptor beta chains from one sample sequenced in a study of blood T cells in healthy people across ages. Combining a sample-barcoded 5' primer with a J-beta primer mix, a second PCR ran for roughly 7 to 11 cycles. TCRdb fed the 5' RACE reads into MiXCR, producing one record per CDR3 protein. The sample shows about 1.4 million distinct CDR3 sequences, around 59% of them seen only once. Sequencing input: blood. The source of these receptors is a man aged 18 to 29 in good health.

Of note for this clonotype: The limits of the CDR3 on the DNA are not certain, so only TCRdb's listed CDR3 is given. The chain joins TRBV12-3 or TRBV12-4 to TRBJ1-5; the D segment call TRBD1 is taken from the table without a DNA check. The CDR3 adds up to 15 amino acids, both ends counted. CDR3 in amino acids: CASSSSTGSNQPQHF.

The chain joins TRBV3-1 to TRBJ1-5; a weak D match, TRBD1 (5 bases). The CDR3 is 16 amino acids. V was clipped by 0 bases and J by 4 bases, with 13 bases between them. From germline, CDR1 is LGHDT and CDR2 YNNKEL (reference sequence). The CDR3: CASSQDLEGRNQPQHF. The CDR3 nucleotides read TGTGCCAGCAGCCAAGATCTAGAGGGGCGTAATCAGCCCCAGCATTTT.

This sequence joins TRBV10-3 and TRBJ2-1; 11 bases align to TRBD1. After removal of 10 bases from V and 5 bases from J, the junction contained 10 bases not matched to a gene. The CDR3 is 15 amino acids. Germline V gene data show CDR1 as ENHRY and CDR2 as SYGVKD. CDR3 nucleotide sequence: TGTGCCACCGGACAGGGGGCCAGGAACGACAATGAGCAGTTCTTC. It yields the protein CATGQGARNDNEQFF.

The V gene is TRBV20-1, the J gene TRBJ1-2, with no clear D. CDR1 and CDR2 from the germline V gene are DFQATT and SNEGSKA (reference sequence). V dropped 0 bases and J dropped 3 bases, with 20 bases sitting between them. The CDR3 loop spans 17 amino acids. The CDR3 sequence is CSARDRLGTTSYYGYTF. The CDR3 coding sequence is TGCAGTGCTAGAGATCGCTTGGGCACAACGTCTTACTATGGCTACACCTTC.

The chain uses TRBV6-5 and TRBJ1-2, with a possible D match to TRBD1 (5 bases). Trimming stripped 2 bases from V and 6 bases from J, with 16 bases between. The CDR3 totals 15 residues. Germline V lookup: CDR1 MNHEY, CDR2 SVGAGI. The CDR3 nucleotides read TGTGCCAGCAGTTACGGTACATCCGGGGCTGATGGCTACACCTTC. The encoded protein is CASSYGTSGADGYTF.

J is TRBJ2-1 and V is TRBV5-1, with 12 bases lining up with TRBD2. V shed 4 bases and J 1 base; nucleotides not matched to a gene: 6. The CDR3 covers 17 residues. Germline CDR1 and CDR2: SGHRS and YFSETQ. CDR3 region: CASSPLLAGGSYNEQFF. The CDR3 nucleotides are TGCGCCAGCAGCCCGTTACTAGCGGGAGGTTCCTACAATGAGCAGTTCTTC.

This clonotype occurred a few times. The chain joins TRBV29-1 to TRBJ2-5; D tentatively fits TRBD1 or TRBD2 (5 bases each). Germline assignment: CDR1 SQVTM and CDR2 ANQGSEA. The CDR3 has 14 residues. V gave up 6 bases and J gave up 5 bases, with 19 bases separating them. The CDR3 here is CSVLDGANRETQYF. The CDR3 region has the DNA TGCAGCGTGTTAGACGGGGCAAACAGGGAGACCCAGTACTTC. Together with reference TRBV29-1 and TRBJ2-5, the CDR3 gives the full variable domain: SAVISQKPSRDICQRGTSLTIQCQVDSQVTMMFWYRQQPGQSLTLIATANQGSEATYESGFVIDKFPISRPNLTFSTLTVSNMSPEDSSIYLCSVLDGANRETQYFGPGTRLLVL.

V usage is TRBV28 and J usage is TRBJ1-5; D might be TRBD1 (6 bases). The germline V and J ends were trimmed by 5 bases and 4 bases, with 21 bases remaining between them. CDR1 is MDHEN, CDR2 SYDVKM, per germline. The CDR3 consists of 17 residues. CDR3 sequence (DNA): TGTGCCAGCAGTCCCCCGTCAGGGGACCTTGGGAATCAGCCCCAGCATTTT. Translated, it gives CASSPPSGDLGNQPQHF.

This clonotype has just a few counts. V usage is TRBV7-2 and J usage is TRBJ1-4; D gene ambiguous. This CDR3 is 15 amino acids long. Germline V gives CDR1 SGHTA, CDR2 FQGNSA. Trimming left V 5 bases short and J 7 bases short, with 17 bases between. CDR3 amino acids: CASSLIRGEGEKLFF. In DNA, the CDR3 is TGTGCCAGCAGCCTCATCCGGGGAGAGGGTGAAAAACTGTTTTTT.

The CDR3 nucleotides are TGTGCCAGCAGCCAAGCCCTACTCCGGGACATTGCCACTGAAGCTTTCTTT. This translates into CASSQALLRDIATEAFF. The chain links TRBV14 to TRBJ1-1, with a tentative D call TRBD1 (6 bases). Germline V gene lookup returns CDR1 SGHDN and CDR2 FVKESK. This CDR3 has 17 residues. V lost 1 base and J lost 4, with 19 bases in between.

The chain carries TRBV28 and TRBJ2-7; 7 positions match TRBD1. This CDR3 region has 13 residues. V trimming: 8 bases; J trimming: 7 bases; junction bases outside the gene matches: 11. Per germline, CDR1 MDHEN and CDR2 SYDVKM. The chain's CDR3 is CASGTGTAKEQYF. The CDR3, as DNA: TGTGCCAGCGGAACCGGGACAGCCAAAGAGCAGTACTTC. The variable domain in full, with the rest retrieved from reference TRBV28 and TRBJ2-7, is DVKVTQSSRYLVKRTGEKVFLECVQDMDHENMFWYRQDPGLGLRLIYFSYDVKMKEKGDIPEGYSVSREKKERFSLILESASTNQTSMYLCASGTGTAKEQYFGPGTRLTVT.

This chain joins TRBV27 and TRBJ2-7; D may match TRBD1 or TRBD2 (6 bases each). With 3 bases removed from V and 1 base from J, the gap between germline ends came to 13 bases. Germline V CDR1 and CDR2: MNHEY, SMNVEV (reference sequence). The CDR3 contains 15 residues. This chain's CDR3 is CASSFGGGTSYEQYF. CDR3 DNA: TGTGCCAGCAGTTTCGGTGGCGGGACATCCTACGAGCAGTACTTC.

This clonotype was recorded only once. The V gene is TRBV3-1, the J gene TRBJ2-1; D possibly corresponds to TRBD2 (5 bases). This CDR3 spans 17 amino acids. Germline lookup yields CDR1 LGHDT and CDR2 YNNKEL (reference sequence). V lost 0 bases and J 9 bases, leaving 21 bases between the germline ends. DNA for the CDR3: TGTGCCAGCAGCCAAGATATTCGGGCCTACGGAGGTACTGAGCAGTTCTTC. It yields the protein CASSQDIRAYGGTEQFF.

This clonotype was picked up a small number of times. The chain uses TRBV3-1 and TRBJ1-6; the D is unclear. The ends were cut back, 4 bases at V and 4 bases at J, with 8 bases in the middle. The germline gives CDR1 LGHDT, CDR2 YNNKEL (reference sequence). The CDR3 totals 14 residues. This chain's CDR3 is CASSRTVYNSPLHF. The CDR3 DNA reads TGTGCCAGCAGCCGGACGGTTTATAATTCACCCCTCCACTTT.

CDR3: CASSLAGGRSNTGELFF. The CDR3 nucleotides read TGCGCCAGCAGCTTGGCCGGTGGCAGGTCTAACACCGGGGAGCTGTTTTTT. The rearrangement joins TRBV5-1 to TRBJ2-2, with D unclear. With 0 bases removed from V and 2 bases from J, the gap between germline ends came to 14 bases. Germline values: CDR1 SGHRS, CDR2 YFSETQ. CDR3 length equals 17 residues. The full variable domain, rest sourced from reference TRBV5-1 and TRBJ2-2, is KAGVTQTPRYLIKTRGQQVTLSCSPISGHRSVSWYQQTPGQGLQFLFEYFSETQRNKGNFPGRFSGRQFSNSRSEMNVSTLELGDSALYLCASSLAGGRSNTGELFFGEGSRLTVL.

The chain employs TRBV5-5 and TRBJ2-1, with 8 bases aligning to TRBD1. This CDR3 region has 14 residues. Germline assignment: CDR1 SGHKS and CDR2 YYEKEE (reference sequence). J was trimmed by 6 bases and V by 4 bases; bases with no gene match: 6. The CDR3 sequence: CASSHRGITNEQFF. CDR3 coding DNA: TGTGCCAGCAGCCACAGGGGGATAACCAATGAGCAGTTCTTC.

This chain joins TRBV7-2 and TRBJ2-1; D is possibly TRBD2 (5 bases). Germline assignment: CDR1 SGHTA and CDR2 FQGNSA. The CDR3 runs 13 residues. Deletions cut 10 bases from V and 2 bases from J, with 12 bases between. DNA for the CDR3: TGTGCCACGGGAAATCAGGCCTACAATGAGCAGTTCTTC. This translates into CATGNQAYNEQFF.

The chain carries TRBV27 and TRBJ1-6; 7 positions match TRBD1. From germline, CDR1 is MNHEY and CDR2 SMNVEV (reference sequence). The CDR3 has 16 residues. The J segment lost 0 bases and the V segment lost 7 bases, leaving 6 bases of the junction unmatched. CDR3 sequence (DNA): TGTGCCAGCACCCGACAGGGAAGCTCCTATAATTCACCCCTCCACTTT. Its protein is CASTRQGSSYNSPLHF.